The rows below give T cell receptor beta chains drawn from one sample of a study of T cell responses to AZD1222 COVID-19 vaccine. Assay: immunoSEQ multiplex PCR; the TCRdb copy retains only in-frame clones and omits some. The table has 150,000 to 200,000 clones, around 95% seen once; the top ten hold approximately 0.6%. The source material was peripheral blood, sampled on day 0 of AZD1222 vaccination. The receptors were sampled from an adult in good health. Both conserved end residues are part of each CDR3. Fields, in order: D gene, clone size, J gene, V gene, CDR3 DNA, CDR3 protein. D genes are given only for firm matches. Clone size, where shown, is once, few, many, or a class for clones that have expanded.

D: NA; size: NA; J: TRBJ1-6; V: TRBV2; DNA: TGTGCCAGCAGGCAGACCGCCGATAATTCACCCCTCCACTTT; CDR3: CASRQTADNSPLHF
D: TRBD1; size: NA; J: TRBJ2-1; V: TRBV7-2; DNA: TGTGCCAGCAGCTTAAGGGGGCTAACCAGGGGGAATGAGCAGTTCTTC; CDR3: CASSLRGLTRGNEQFF
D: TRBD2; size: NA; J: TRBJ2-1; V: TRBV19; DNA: TGTGCCAGTAGGGGGACCGGGACTACCATTTACAATGAGCAGTTCTTC; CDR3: CASRGTGTTIYNEQFF
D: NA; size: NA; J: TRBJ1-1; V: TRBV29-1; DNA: TGCAGCGTTGTTGTAAATTACGGCGGCACTGAAGCTTTCTTT; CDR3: CSVVVNYGGTEAFF
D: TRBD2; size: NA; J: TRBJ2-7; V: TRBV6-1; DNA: TGTGCCAGCAGTGGATCCGGGACTAGGAGCTCCTACGAGCAGTACTTC; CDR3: CASSGSGTRSSYEQYF
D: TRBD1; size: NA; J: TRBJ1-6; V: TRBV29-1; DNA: TGCAGCGTTAGACAGGGTGGAAATTCACCCCTCCACTTT; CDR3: CSVRQGGNSPLHF
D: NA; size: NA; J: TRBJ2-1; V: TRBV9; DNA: TGTGCCAGCAGCGTAGGGGAAGGGGCGCCGAGCTCCTACAATGAGCAGTTCTTC; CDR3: CASSVGEGAPSSYNEQFF
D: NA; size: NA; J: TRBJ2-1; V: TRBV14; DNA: TGTGCCAGCAGCCAAGGGGCAGGGAAATACAATGAGCAGTTCTTC; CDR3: CASSQGAGKYNEQFF
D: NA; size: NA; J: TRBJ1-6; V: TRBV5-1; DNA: TGCGCCAGCAGCTTGGACACACCTCATAATTCACCCCTCCACTTT; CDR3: CASSLDTPHNSPLHF
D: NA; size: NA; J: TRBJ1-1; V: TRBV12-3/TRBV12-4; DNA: TGTGCCAGCAGTACCCTCCTCGGATATGAAACTTTCTTT; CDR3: CASSTLLGYETFF
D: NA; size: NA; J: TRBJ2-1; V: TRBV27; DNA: TGTGCCAGCACCCCCCAGCGTAAGACGAATGAGCAGTTCTTC; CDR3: CASTPQRKTNEQFF
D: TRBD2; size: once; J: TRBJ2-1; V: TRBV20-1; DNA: TGCAGTGCTAGTAACCCTAGCGGGGGTTACAATGAGCAGTTCTTC; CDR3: CSASNPSGGYNEQFF
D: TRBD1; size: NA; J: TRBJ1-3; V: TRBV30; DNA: TGTGCCTGGACGGGACAGGGGACCTTTACCTCTGGAAACACCATATATTTT; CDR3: CAWTGQGTFTSGNTIYF
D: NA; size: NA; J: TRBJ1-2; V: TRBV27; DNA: TGTGCCAGCAGAAGACGGGATAACTATGGCTACACCTTC; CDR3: CASRRRDNYGYTF
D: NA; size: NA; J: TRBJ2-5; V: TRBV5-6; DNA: TGTGCCAGCAGCTTACAAGGGCAAGAGACCCAGTACTTC; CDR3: CASSLQGQETQYF
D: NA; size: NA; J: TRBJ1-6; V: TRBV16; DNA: TGTGCCAGCAGCCAAAAAGGAGCTTCACCCCTCCACTTT; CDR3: CASSQKGASPLHF